This T cell receptor beta chain was identified during a study of vaccination effects on CD4 cells after COVID-19. The CDR3 runs to 14 residues. V lost 0 bases and J 1 base, leaving 5 bases between the germline ends. Per the germline V gene, CDR1 is LNHNV and CDR2 is YYDKDF (reference sequence). Comments on this clone: Its cognate antigen is unknown.

The ViraFEST assay expanded antigen-specific CD4+ T cells with viral peptide pools before sequencing. Subsequent to approximately 11 days of culture, CD4+ T cells were isolated. The person had a PCR-confirmed SARS-CoV-2 infection during March to December 2020. PBMC were cultured at a few million per well with 9 to 10 IU/ml IL-2 and 10 ug/ml peptides. Measured with immunoSEQ multiplex PCR; TCRdb has only the in-frame clones, and not every one. Seen here are approximately 37,000 clones, around 73% observed once, and the top ten hold roughly 33%. Study-wide points: No early post-infection timepoints were available in the study, which also included few convalescent patients.

This clonotype was sampled from a human donor who had a prior SARS-CoV-2 infection. This chain joins TRBV15 and TRBJ2-3, with D perhaps TRBD2 (5 bases). Specimen: CD4+ T cells from PBMCs cultured with a peptide pool, collected before COVID-19 vaccination. The CDR3 DNA reads as TGTGCCACCAGCAGAGAGCGGGGCACAGATACGCAGTATTTT. Its protein is CATSRERGTDTQYF.